The 17 T cell receptor beta chains given below trace back to one sample, sequenced in a study of OX40 agonist ivuxolimab in advanced cancers. Profiling relied on immunoSEQ multiplex PCR, and the TCRdb table lists in-frame clones only, not all of them. The repertoire holds 30,000 to 35,000 clones, with about 84% as singletons. The source material was CD4+ or CD8+ T cells sorted from blood, sampled in a trial of the OX40 agonist ivuxolimab. The receptor source for this set is an adult with an advanced solid tumor such as melanoma, head and neck, liver or kidney cancer.

The V gene is TRBV11-2, the J gene TRBJ1-6; possible D gene TRBD1, 5 bases. The CDR3 has 15 residues. From germline, CDR1 is SGHAT and CDR2 FQNNGV. Between the trimmed V and J ends, which lost 3 bases and 6 bases, there was a span of 12 bases. CDR3 protein: CASSFLRESNSPLHF. Written as DNA, the CDR3 is TGTGCCAGCAGCTTCCTCAGGGAGAGTAATTCACCCCTCCACTTT.

This rearrangement joins TRBV11-2 to TRBJ2-2, with 7 bases aligning to TRBD2. Germline V CDR1 and CDR2: SGHAT, FQNNGV. The CDR3 runs 17 residues. Trimming cost V 6 bases and J 7 bases; bases outside gene matches: 17. CDR3 bases: TGTGCCAGCAGTCTCCTGGGCGGGGGTGGATACATCGGGGAGCTGTTTTTT. It yields the protein CASSLLGGGGYIGELFF.

The table lists this clone with a few counts. This sequence joins TRBV5-5 and TRBJ1-2; 7 nucleotides align to TRBD1. The germline gives CDR1 SGHKS, CDR2 YYEKEE (reference sequence). The length of the CDR3 is 14 residues. The V segment lost 2 bases and the J segment 0 bases; nucleotides outside the gene matches: 1. In DNA form, the CDR3 reads TGTGCCAGCAGCTTTGGACAGGCTAACTATGGCTACACCTTC. It specifies CASSFGQANYGYTF. The whole variable domain, remainder taken from reference TRBV5-5 and TRBJ1-2, is DAGVTQSPTHLIKTRGQQVTLRCSPISGHKSVSWYQQVLGQGPQFIFQYYEKEERGRGNFPDRFSARQFPNYSSELNVNALLLGDSALYLCASSFGQANYGYTFGSGTRLTVV.

The chain combines TRBV7-2 with TRBJ2-7, with D perhaps TRBD2 (5 bases). Germline CDR1 and CDR2: SGHTA and FQGNSA. V was cut by 8 bases and J by 4 bases, with 15 bases left in between. The CDR3 has 13 amino acids. This CDR3 reads CASGEGLGYEQYF. The CDR3 bases are TGTGCCAGCGGAGAGGGTCTAGGATACGAGCAGTACTTC.

The rearrangement links TRBV4-3 to TRBJ1-1; D unclear. The CDR3 sequence is 14 residues long. Germline CDR1 and CDR2: LGHNA and YSLEER. V was cut by 0 bases and J by 7 bases, with 12 bases left in between. The CDR3 DNA follows: TGCGCCAGCAGCCAAGATGTACTCGGGTTTGAAGCTTTCTTT. This sequence encodes CASSQDVLGFEAFF.

The CDR3 here is CASSYGGYGYTF. CDR3 coding DNA: TGTGCCAGCAGTTACGGAGGATATGGCTACACCTTC. This chain links TRBV6-5 with TRBJ1-2; no clear D gene. The CDR3 totals 12 residues. The germline gives CDR1 MNHEY, CDR2 SVGAGI. Between the trimmed V and J ends, which lost 2 bases and 5 bases, there was a span of 6 bases.

The V gene is TRBV7-3, the J gene TRBJ2-2; D remains unclear. The ends were cut back, 5 bases at V and 3 bases at J, with 10 bases in the middle. Germline assignment: CDR1 SGHTA and CDR2 FQGTGA. The CDR3 is 14 amino acids. CDR3 loop: CASSPGPDTGELFF. The CDR3 nucleotides read TGTGCCAGCAGCCCCGGACCAGACACCGGGGAGCTGTTTTTT.

J is TRBJ2-2 and V is TRBV30, with a weak D call TRBD1 (6 bases). Between the trimmed V and J ends, which lost 0 bases and 7 bases, there was a span of 15 bases. Germline CDR1 is GTSNPN and CDR2 is SVGIG (reference sequence). The CDR3 consists of 15 residues. CDR3 amino acids: CAWSVGQGLSGELFF. The CDR3 bases are TGTGCCTGGAGTGTGGGGCAGGGGCTGAGCGGGGAGCTGTTTTTT. Variable domain in full (rest from reference TRBV30 and TRBJ2-2): SQTIHQWPATLVQPVGSPLSLECTVEGTSNPNLYWYRQAAGRGLQLLFYSVGIGQISSEVPQNLSASRPQDRQFILSSKKLLLSDSGFYLCAWSVGQGLSGELFFGEGSRLTVL.

The rearrangement uses TRBV5-6 and TRBJ1-2; D is unresolved. This CDR3 is built from 13 residues. Germline CDR1 reads SGHDT; CDR2 reads YYEEEE. V was pared by 0 bases and J by 5 bases, with 8 bases between. The CDR3 nucleotides are TGTGCCAGCAGCTTGGGACATCCTTATGGCTACACCTTC. This codes for CASSLGHPYGYTF.

The CDR3 region is CASSPLTGGKPETQYF. In DNA form, the CDR3 reads TGTGCCAGCTCACCGCTGACAGGGGGGAAACCGGAGACCCAGTACTTC. The chain links TRBV18 to TRBJ2-5, with 9 bases matching TRBD1. V dropped 3 bases and J dropped 5; count of bases not matched to a gene: 10. Germline CDR1 reads KGHSH; CDR2 reads LQKENI. This CDR3 has 16 amino acids.

The rearrangement uses TRBV14 and TRBJ1-6, with D perhaps matching TRBD1 (5 bases). Trimming removed 6 bases from V and 10 bases from J, with 22 bases in between. CDR1 is SGHDN and CDR2 is FVKESK in the germline V gene. The CDR3 has 16 residues. The CDR3 is CASSLSSTGGDSPLHF. The CDR3 DNA reads as TGTGCCAGCAGTCTAAGTAGCACGGGGGGTGACTCACCCCTCCACTTT.

This chain joins TRBV7-9 and TRBJ1-2; D may be TRBD1 (5 bases). V lost 1 base to trimming and J lost 3 bases, with 12 bases between them. Per the germline V gene, CDR1 is SEHNR and CDR2 is FQNEAQ (reference sequence). The CDR3 is 15 residues long. CDR3 nucleotide sequence: TGTGCCAGCAGCTTAGTAGGGGTAGACTACTATGGCTACACCTTC. Protein product: CASSLVGVDYYGYTF.

By sample share, this clone is medium-sized. The chain carries TRBV19 and TRBJ1-2; tentative D call: TRBD1 (6 bases). This CDR3 comprises 12 residues. V dropped 4 bases and J dropped 6 bases, with 9 bases sitting between them. CDR1 is LNHDA and CDR2 is SQIVND in the germline V gene (reference sequence). CDR3 residues: CASSTGANGYTF. CDR3 nucleotides: TGTGCCAGTAGTACGGGGGCCAATGGCTACACCTTC.

V gene TRBV19 combines with J gene TRBJ2-6, with D possibly being TRBD1 (5 bases). V lost 3 bases and J 3 bases, leaving 9 bases between the germline ends. CDR3 size: 15 residues. Germline CDR1 LNHDA, CDR2 SQIVND (reference sequence). CDR3 in amino acids: CASSIQGGGANVLTF. As DNA, the CDR3 is TGTGCCAGTAGTATCCAGGGCGGTGGGGCCAACGTCCTGACTTTC.

This clone was seen once. The chain couples TRBV5-5 to TRBJ1-5; TRBD1 agrees at 7 bases. The junction had 11 bases not matched to a gene; V was cut back by 0 bases and J by 8 bases. The V gene's germline CDR1 is SGHKS and CDR2 YYEKEE (reference sequence). This CDR3 is built from 16 residues. The CDR3 nucleotides read TGTGCCAGCAGCTTGGGTGAGGGGGCGCTTGGGAAGCCCCAGCATTTT. Amino acid sequence: CASSLGEGALGKPQHF.

The chain has TRBV28 and TRBJ2-5; unclear D gene. CDR1 MDHEN and CDR2 SYDVKM come from the germline V gene. The V and J ends lost 5 bases and 2 bases respectively, with 9 bases between them. This CDR3 comprises 13 residues. CDR3 nucleotides: TGTGCCAGCAGTCCGGGCCATCAAGAGACCCAGTACTTC. Its translation: CASSPGHQETQYF.

This sequence joins TRBV9 and TRBJ2-2, with 7 bases aligning to TRBD2. The CDR3 is 15 residues long. CDR1 is SGDLS, CDR2 YYNGEE, per germline. The junction had 4 bases not matched to a gene; V was cut back by 2 bases and J by 3 bases. The CDR3 DNA sequence: TGTGCCAGCAGCGTGGGGAGCGGGGACACCGGGGAGCTGTTTTTT. It translates to CASSVGSGDTGELFF.